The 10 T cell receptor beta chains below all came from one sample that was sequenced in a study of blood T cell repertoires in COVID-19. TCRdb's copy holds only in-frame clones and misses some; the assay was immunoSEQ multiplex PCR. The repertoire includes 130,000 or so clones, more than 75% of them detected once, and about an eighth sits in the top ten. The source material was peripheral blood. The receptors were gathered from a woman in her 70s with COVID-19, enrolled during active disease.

The CDR3: CASSLDLAQETQYF. The CDR3 region has the DNA TGTGCCAGCAGCTTGGACCTAGCCCAAGAGACCCAGTACTTC. The gene calls are TRBV5-4 and TRBJ2-5; a possible D gene is TRBD2 (5 bases). The germline gives CDR1 SGHNT, CDR2 YYREEE (reference sequence). V lost 0 bases and J 1 base, leaving 7 bases between the germline ends. This CDR3 region has 14 residues. Complete variable domain (other parts from reference TRBV5-4 and TRBJ2-5): ETGVTQSPTHLIKTRGQQVTLRCSSQSGHNTVSWYQQALGQGPQFIFQYYREEENGRGNFPPRFSGLQFPNYSSELNVNALELDDSALYLCASSLDLAQETQYFGPGTRLLVL.

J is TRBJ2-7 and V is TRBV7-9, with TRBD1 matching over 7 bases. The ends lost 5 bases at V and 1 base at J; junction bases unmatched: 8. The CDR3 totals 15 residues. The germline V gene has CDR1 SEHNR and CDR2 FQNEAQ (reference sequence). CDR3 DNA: TGTGCCAGCAGCCCACGGACAGGTCCGTCCTACGAGCAGTACTTC. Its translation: CASSPRTGPSYEQYF.

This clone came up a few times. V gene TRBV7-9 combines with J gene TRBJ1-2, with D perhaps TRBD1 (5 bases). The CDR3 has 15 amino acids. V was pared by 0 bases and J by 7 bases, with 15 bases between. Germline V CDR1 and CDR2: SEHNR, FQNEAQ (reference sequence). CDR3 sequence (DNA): TGTGCCAGCAGCTTAGCGCTTTCGGCTAGGGGTGGCTACACCTTC. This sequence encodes CASSLALSARGGYTF.

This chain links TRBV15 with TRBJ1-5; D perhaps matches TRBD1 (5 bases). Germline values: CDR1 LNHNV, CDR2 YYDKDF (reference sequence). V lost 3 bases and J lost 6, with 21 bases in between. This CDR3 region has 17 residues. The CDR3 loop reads CATSSPQPGYGGQPQHF. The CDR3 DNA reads TGTGCCACCAGCAGTCCCCAGCCAGGGTACGGGGGTCAGCCCCAGCATTTT. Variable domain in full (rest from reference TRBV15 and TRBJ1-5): DAMVIQNPRYQVTQFGKPVTLSCSQTLNHNVMYWYQQKSSQAPKLLFHYYDKDFNNEADTPDNFQSRRPNTSFCFLDIRSPGLGDTAMYLCATSSPQPGYGGQPQHFGDGTRLSIL.

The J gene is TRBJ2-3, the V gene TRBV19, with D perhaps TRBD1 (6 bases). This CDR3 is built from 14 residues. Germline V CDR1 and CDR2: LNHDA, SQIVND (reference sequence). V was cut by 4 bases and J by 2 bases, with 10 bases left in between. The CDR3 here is CASSSRQATDTQYF. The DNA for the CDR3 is TGTGCCAGTAGTAGTCGACAGGCCACAGATACGCAGTATTTT.

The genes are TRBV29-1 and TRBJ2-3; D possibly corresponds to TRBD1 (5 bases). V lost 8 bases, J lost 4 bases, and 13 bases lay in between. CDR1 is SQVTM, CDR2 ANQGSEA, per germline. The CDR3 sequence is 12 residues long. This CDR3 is CSIRVGSDTQYF. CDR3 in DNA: TGCAGCATCAGGGTCGGGTCAGATACGCAGTATTTT.

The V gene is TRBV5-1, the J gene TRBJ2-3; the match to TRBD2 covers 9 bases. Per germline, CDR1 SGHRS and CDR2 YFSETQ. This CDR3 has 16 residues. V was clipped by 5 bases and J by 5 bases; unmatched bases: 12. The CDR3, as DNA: TGCGCCAGCAGGCGTGACGCTAGCGGGGTAAAAGATACGCAGTATTTT. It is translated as CASRRDASGVKDTQYF.

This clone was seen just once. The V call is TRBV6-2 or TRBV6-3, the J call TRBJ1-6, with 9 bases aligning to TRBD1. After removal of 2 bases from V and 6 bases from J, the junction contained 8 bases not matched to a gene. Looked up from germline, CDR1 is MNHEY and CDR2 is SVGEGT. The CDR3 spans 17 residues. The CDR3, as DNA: TGTGCCAGCAGTTACACAACAGGGGGCGGATCTAATTCACCCCTCCACTTT. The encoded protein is CASSYTTGGGSNSPLHF.

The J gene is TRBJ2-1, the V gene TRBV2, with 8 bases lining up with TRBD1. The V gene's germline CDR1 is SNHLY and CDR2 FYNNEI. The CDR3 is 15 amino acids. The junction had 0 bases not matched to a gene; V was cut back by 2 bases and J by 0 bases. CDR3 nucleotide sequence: TGTGCCAGCAGTGAACAGGGGGCCTCCTACAATGAGCAGTTCTTC. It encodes CASSEQGASYNEQFF.

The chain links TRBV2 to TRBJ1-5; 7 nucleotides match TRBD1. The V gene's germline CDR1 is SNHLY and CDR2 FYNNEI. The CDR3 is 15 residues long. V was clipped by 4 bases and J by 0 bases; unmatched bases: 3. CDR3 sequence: CASSGHRGSNQPQHF. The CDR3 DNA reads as TGTGCCAGCAGTGGACACAGGGGTAGCAATCAGCCCCAGCATTTT.